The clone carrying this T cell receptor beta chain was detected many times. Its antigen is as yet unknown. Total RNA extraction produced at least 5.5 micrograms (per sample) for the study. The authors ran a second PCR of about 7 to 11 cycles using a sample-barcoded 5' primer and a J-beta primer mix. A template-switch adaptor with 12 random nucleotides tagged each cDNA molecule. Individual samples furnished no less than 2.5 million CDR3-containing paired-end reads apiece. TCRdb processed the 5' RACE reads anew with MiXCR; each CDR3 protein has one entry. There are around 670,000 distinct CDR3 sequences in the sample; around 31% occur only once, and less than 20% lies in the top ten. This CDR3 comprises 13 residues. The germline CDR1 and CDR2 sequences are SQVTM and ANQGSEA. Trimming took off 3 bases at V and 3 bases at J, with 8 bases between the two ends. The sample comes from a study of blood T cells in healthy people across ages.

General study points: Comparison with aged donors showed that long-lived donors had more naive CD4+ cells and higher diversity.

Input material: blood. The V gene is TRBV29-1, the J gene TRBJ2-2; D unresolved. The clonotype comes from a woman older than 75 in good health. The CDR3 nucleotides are TGCAGCGTTGATGTAGGGTACACCGGGGAGCTGTTTTTT. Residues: CSVDVGYTGELFF.